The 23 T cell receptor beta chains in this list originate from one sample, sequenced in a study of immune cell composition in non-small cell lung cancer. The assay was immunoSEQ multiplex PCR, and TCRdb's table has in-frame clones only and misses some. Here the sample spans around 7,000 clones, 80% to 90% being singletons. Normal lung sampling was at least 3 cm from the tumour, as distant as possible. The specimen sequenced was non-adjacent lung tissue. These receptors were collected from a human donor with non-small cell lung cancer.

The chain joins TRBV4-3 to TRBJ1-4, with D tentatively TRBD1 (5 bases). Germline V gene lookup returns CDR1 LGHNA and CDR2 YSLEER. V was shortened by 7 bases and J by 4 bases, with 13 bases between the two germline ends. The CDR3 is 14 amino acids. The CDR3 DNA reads TGCGCCAGCACCAAGGACACCAATAATGAAAAACTGTTTTTT. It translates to CASTKDTNNEKLFF.

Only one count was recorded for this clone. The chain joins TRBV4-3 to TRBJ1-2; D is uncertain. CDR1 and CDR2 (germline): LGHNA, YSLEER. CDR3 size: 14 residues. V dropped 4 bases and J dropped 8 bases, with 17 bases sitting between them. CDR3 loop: CASSPLGISEGYTF. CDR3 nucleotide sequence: TGCGCCAGCAGCCCCCTAGGGATCTCTGAGGGCTACACCTTC.

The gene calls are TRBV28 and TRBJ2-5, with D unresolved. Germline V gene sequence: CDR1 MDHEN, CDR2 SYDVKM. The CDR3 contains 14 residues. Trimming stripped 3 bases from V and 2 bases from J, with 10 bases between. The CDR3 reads CASSFLGMQETQYF. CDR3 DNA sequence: TGTGCCAGCAGTTTTCTGGGGATGCAAGAGACCCAGTACTTC.

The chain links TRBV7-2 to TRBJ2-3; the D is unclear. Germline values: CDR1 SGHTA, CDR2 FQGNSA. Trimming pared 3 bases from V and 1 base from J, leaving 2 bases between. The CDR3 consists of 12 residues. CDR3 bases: TGTGCCAGCAGCTTTGGCACAGATACGCAGTATTTT. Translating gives CASSFGTDTQYF.

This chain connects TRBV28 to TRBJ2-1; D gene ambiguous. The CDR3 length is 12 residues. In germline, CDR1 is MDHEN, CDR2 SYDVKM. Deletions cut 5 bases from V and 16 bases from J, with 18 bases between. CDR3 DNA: TGTGCCAGCAGTCCAGAACGGACCCATTATTTCTTC. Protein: CASSPERTHYFF.

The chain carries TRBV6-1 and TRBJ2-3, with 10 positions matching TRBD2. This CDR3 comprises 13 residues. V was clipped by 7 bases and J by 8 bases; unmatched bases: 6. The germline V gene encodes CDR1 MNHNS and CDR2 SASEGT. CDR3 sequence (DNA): TGTGCCAGCAAGGTAGCGGGGGGTCCTACGCAGTATTTT. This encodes CASKVAGGPTQYF.

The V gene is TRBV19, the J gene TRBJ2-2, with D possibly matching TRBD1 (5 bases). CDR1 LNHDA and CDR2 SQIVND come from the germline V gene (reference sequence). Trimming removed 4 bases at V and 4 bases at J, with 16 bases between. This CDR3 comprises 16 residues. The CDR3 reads CASSSWQGMITGELFF. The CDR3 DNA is TGTGCCAGTAGTAGCTGGCAGGGAATGATCACCGGGGAGCTGTTTTTT.

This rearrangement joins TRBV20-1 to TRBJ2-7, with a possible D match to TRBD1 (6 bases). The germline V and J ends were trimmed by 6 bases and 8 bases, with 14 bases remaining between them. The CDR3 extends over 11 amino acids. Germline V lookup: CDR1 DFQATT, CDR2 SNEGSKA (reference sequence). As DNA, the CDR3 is TGCAGTGCCACGACAGGAGAGCAGCAGTACTTC. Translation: CSATTGEQQYF.

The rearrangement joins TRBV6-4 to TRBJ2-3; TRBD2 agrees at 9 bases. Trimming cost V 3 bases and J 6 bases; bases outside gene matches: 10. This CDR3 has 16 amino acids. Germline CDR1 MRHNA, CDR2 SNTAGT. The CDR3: CASSEGVAGAPDTQYF. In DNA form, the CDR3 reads TGTGCCAGCAGTGAAGGGGTAGCGGGGGCCCCGGATACGCAGTATTTT.

CDR3: CASSLAGQGRNQPQHF. The CDR3 region has the DNA TGTGCCAGCAGTTTAGCGGGACAGGGCAGGAATCAGCCCCAGCATTTT. The chain carries TRBV28 and TRBJ1-5, with 9 bases identical to TRBD1. Looked up from germline, CDR1 is MDHEN and CDR2 is SYDVKM. V shed 2 bases, J shed 4 bases, and the junction held 6 bases outside the gene matches. The CDR3 sequence is 16 residues long. The full variable domain, in which reference TRBV28 and TRBJ1-5 provide the parts outside the CDR3, is DVKVTQSSRYLVKRTGEKVFLECVQDMDHENMFWYRQDPGLGLRLIYFSYDVKMKEKGDIPEGYSVSREKKERFSLILESASTNQTSMYLCASSLAGQGRNQPQHFGDGTRLSIL.

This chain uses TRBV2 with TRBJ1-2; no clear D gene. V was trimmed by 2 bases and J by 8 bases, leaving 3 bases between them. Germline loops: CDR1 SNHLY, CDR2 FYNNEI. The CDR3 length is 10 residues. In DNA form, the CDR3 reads TGTGCCAGCAGTGAATCGGGCTACACCTTC. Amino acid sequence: CASSESGYTF.

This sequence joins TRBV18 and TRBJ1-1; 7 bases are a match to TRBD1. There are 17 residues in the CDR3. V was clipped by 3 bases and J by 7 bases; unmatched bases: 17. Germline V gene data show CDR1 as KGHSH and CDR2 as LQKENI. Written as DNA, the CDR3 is TGTGCCAGCTCACCCTCCCCAACCGGGACAGACTTTATTGAAGCTTTCTTT. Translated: CASSPSPTGTDFIEAFF.

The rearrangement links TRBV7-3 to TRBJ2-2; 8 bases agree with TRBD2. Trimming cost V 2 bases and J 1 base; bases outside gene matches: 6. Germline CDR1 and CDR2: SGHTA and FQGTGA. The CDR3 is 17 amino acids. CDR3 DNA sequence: TGTGCCAGCAGCTTAGATGTGAGCGGGGGGAACACCGGGGAGCTGTTTTTT. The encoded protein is CASSLDVSGGNTGELFF.

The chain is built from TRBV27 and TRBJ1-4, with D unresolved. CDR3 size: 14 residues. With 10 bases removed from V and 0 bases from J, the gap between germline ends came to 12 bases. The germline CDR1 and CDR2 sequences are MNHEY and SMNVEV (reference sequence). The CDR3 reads CATGRGTTNEKLFF. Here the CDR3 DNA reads TGTGCCACCGGCCGTGGAACAACTAATGAAAAACTGTTTTTT.

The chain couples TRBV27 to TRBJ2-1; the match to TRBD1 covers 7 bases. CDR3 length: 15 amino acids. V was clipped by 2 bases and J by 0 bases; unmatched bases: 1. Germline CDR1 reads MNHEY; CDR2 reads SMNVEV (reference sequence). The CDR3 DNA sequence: TGTGCCAGCAGTTTAAGGGGGCTCTCCTACAATGAGCAGTTCTTC. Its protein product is CASSLRGLSYNEQFF.

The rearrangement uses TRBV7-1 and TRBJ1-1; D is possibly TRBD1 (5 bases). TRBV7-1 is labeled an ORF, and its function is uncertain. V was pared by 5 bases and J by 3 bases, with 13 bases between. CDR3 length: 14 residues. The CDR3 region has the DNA TGTGCCAGCAGCACCTTGGGGGGTGACACTGAAGCTTTCTTT. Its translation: CASSTLGGDTEAFF.

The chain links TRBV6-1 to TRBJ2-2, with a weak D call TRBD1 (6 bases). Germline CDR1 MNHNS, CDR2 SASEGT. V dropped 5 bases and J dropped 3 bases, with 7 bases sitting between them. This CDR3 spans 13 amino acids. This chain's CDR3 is CASSRTDTGELFF. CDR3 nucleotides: TGTGCCAGCAGTAGGACAGACACCGGGGAGCTGTTTTTT.

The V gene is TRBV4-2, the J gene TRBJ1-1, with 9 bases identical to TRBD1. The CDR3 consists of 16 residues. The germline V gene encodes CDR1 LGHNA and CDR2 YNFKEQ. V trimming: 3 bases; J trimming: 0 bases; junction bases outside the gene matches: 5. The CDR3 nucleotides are TGTGCCAGCAGCCAGGGGACAGGGCCCATGAACACTGAAGCTTTCTTT. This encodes CASSQGTGPMNTEAFF.

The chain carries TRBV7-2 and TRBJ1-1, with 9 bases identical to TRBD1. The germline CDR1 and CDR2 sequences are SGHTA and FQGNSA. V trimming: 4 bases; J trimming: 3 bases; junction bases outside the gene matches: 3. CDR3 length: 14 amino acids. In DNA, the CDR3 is TGTGCCAGCAGCTCACAGGGGGCGCACACTGAAGCTTTCTTT. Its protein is CASSSQGAHTEAFF.

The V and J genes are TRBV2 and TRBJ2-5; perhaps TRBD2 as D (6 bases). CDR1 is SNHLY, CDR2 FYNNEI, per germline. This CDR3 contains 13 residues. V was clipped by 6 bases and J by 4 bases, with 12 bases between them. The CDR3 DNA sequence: TGTGCCAGCAGGGAGCACGGGGGAGAGACCCAGTACTTC. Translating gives CASREHGGETQYF.

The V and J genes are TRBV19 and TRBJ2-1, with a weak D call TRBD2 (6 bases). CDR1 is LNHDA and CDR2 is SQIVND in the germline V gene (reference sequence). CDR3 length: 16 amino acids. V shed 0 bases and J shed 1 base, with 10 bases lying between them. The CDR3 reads CASSIEGSGSYNEQFF. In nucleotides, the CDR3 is TGTGCCAGTAGTATAGAGGGTAGCGGTTCCTACAATGAGCAGTTCTTC.

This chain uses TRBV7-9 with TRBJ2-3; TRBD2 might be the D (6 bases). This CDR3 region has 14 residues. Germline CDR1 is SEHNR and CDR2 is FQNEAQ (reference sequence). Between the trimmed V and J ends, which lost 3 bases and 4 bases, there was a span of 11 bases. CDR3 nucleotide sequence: TGTGCCAGCAGCTTTCAACTAGCCCCAGATACGCAGTATTTT. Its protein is CASSFQLAPDTQYF.

DNA for the CDR3: TGTGCCAGCAGCTGGGCGGGACAGGGGACCGGGGAGCTGTTTTTT. Encoded protein: CASSWAGQGTGELFF. The rearrangement links TRBV7-8 to TRBJ2-2; 10 bases match TRBD1. The CDR3 covers 15 residues. V was pared by 4 bases and J by 5 bases, with 4 bases of the junction left unmatched. Germline V gene data show CDR1 as SGHVS and CDR2 as FQNEAQ.